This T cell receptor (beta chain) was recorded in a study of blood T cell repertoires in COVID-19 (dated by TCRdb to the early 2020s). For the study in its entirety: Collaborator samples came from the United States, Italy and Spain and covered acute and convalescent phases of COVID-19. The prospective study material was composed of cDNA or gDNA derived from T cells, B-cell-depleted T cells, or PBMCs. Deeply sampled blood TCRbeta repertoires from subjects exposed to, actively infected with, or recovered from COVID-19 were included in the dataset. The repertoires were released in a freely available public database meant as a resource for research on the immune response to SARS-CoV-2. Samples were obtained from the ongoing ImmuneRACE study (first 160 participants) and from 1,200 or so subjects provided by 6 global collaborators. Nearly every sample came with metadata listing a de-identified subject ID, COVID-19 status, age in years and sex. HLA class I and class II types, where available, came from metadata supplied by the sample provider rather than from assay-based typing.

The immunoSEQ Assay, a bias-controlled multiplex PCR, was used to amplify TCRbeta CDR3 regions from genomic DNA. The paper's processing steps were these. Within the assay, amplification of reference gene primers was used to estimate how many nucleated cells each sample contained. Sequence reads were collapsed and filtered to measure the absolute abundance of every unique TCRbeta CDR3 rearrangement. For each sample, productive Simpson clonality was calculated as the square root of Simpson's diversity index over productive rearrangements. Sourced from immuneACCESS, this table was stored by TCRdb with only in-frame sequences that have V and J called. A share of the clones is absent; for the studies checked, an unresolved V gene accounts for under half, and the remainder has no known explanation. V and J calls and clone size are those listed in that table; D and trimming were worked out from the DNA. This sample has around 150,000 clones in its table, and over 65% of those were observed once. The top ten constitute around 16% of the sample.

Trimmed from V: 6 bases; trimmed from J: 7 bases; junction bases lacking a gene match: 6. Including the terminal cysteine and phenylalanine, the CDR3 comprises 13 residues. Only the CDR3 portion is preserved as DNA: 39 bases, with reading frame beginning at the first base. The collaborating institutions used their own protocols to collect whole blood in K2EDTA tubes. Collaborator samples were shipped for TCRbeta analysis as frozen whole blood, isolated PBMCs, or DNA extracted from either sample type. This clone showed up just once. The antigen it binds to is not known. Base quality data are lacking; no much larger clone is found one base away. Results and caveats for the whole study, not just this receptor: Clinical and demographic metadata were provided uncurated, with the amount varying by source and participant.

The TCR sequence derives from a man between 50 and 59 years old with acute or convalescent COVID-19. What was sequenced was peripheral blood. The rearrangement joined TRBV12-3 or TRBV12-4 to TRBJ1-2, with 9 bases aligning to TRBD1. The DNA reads TGTGCCAGCAGCGGGACAGGGAGGGGTGGCTACACCTTC. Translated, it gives CASSGTGRGGYTF.